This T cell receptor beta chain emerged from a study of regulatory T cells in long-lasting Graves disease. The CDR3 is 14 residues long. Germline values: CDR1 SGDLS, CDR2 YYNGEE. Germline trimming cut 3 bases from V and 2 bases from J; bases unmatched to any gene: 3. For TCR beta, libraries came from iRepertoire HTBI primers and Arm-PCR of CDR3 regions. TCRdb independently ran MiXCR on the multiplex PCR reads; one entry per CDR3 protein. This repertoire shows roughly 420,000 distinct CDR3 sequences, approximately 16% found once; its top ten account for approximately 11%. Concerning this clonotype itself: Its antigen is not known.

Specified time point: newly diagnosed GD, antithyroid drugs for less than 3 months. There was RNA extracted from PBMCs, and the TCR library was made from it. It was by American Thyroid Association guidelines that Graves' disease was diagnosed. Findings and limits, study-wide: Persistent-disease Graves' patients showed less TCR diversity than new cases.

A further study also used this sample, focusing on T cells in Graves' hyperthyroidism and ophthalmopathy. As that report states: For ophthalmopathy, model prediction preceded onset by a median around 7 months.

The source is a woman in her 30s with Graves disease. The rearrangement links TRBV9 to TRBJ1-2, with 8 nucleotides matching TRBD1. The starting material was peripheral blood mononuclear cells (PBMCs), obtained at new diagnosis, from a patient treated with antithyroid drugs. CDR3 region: CASSGQGTNYGYTF. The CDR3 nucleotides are TGTGCCAGCAGCGGACAGGGGACAAACTATGGCTACACCTTC.